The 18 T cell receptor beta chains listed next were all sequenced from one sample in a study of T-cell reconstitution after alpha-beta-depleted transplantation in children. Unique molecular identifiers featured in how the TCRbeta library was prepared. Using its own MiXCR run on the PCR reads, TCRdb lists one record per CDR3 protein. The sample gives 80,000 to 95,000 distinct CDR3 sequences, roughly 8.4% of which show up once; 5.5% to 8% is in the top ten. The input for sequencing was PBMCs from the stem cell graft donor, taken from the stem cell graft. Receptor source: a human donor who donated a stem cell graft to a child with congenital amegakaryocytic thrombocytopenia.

CDR3 loop: CASSPAETEAFF. In DNA, the CDR3 is TGTGCCAGCAGTCCCGCCGAAACTGAAGCTTTCTTT. This sequence joins TRBV11-2 and TRBJ1-1; no definite D call. Trimming removed 6 bases from V and 5 bases from J, with 10 bases in between. This CDR3 contains 12 residues. Germline loops: CDR1 SGHAT, CDR2 FQNNGV.

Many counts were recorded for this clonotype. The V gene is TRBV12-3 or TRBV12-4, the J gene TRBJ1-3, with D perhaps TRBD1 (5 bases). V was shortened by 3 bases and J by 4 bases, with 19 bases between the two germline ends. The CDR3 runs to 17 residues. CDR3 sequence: CASSLGPGHSIGNTIYF. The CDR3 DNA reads TGTGCCAGCAGTTTGGGCCCCGGACATTCGATCGGAAACACCATATATTTT.

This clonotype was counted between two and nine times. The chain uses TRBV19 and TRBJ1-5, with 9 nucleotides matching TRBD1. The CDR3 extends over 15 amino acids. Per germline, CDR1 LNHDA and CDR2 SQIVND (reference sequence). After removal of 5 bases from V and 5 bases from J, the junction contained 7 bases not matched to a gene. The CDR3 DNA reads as TGTGCCAGTAGTCCCGGAGGACAGGGGTATCAGCCCCAGCATTTT. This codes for CASSPGGQGYQPQHF.

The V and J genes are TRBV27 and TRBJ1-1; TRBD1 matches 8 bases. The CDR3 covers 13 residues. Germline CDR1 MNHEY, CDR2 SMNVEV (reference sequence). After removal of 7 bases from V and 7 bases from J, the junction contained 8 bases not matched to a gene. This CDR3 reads CASKRTGWIEAFF. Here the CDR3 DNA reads TGTGCCAGCAAGCGGACAGGGTGGATTGAAGCTTTCTTT.

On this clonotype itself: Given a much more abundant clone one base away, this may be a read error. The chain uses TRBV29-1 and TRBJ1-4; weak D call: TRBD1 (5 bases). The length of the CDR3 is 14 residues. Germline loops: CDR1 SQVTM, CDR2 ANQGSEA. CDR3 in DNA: TGCAGCGTTGAATCCCAGGGACCGGGTGAAAAACCGTTTTTT. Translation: CSVESQGPGEKPFF.

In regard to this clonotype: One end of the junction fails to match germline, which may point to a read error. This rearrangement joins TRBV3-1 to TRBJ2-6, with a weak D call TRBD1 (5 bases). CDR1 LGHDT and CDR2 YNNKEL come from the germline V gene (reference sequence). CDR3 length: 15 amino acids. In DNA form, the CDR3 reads TGTGCCAGCAGCCTTTTTGCATCTGGGGCCAACGGCCTGACTTTC. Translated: CASSLFASGANGLTF.

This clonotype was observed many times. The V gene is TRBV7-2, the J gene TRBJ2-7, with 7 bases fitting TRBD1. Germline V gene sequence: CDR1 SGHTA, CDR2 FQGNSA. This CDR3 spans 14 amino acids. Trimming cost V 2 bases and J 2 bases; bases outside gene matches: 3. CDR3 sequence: CASSLSRGPYEQYF. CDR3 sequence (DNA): TGTGCCAGCAGCTTATCGAGGGGGCCCTACGAGCAGTACTTC.

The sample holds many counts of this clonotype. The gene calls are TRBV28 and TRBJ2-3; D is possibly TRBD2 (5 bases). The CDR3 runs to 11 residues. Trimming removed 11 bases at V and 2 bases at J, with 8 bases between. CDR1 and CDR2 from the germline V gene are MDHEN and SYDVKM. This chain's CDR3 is CASRATDTQYF. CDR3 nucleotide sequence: TGTGCCTCGCGGGCCACAGATACGCAGTATTTT. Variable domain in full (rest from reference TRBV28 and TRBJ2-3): DVKVTQSSRYLVKRTGEKVFLECVQDMDHENMFWYRQDPGLGLRLIYFSYDVKMKEKGDIPEGYSVSREKKERFSLILESASTNQTSMYLCASRATDTQYFGPGTRLTVL.

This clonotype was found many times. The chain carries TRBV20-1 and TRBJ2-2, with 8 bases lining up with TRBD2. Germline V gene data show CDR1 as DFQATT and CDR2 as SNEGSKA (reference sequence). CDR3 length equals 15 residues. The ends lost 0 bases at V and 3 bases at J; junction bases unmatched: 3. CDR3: CSARETSVDTGELFF. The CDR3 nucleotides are TGCAGTGCTAGAGAGACTAGCGTGGACACCGGGGAGCTGTTTTTT.

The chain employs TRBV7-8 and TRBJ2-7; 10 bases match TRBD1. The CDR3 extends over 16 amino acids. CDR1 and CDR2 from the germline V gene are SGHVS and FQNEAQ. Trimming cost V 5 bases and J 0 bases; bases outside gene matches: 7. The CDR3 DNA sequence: TGTGCCAGCAGCCAGGGACAGGGGACCTTCTCCTACGAGCAGTACTTC. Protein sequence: CASSQGQGTFSYEQYF.

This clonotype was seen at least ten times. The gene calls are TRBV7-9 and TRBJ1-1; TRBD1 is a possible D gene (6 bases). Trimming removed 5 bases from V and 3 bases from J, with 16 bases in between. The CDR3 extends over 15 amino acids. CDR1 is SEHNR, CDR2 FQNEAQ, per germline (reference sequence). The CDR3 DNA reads TGTGCCAGCAGCCAAGTCGGGGGCTCGGACACTGAAGCTTTCTTT. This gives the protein CASSQVGGSDTEAFF.

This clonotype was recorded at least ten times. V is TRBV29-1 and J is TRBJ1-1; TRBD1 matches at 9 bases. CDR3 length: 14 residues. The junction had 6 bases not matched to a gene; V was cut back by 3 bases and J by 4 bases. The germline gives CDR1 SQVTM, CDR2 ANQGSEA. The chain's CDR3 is CSVDGTGLGTEAFF. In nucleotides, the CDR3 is TGCAGCGTTGATGGGACAGGGTTGGGCACTGAAGCTTTCTTT.

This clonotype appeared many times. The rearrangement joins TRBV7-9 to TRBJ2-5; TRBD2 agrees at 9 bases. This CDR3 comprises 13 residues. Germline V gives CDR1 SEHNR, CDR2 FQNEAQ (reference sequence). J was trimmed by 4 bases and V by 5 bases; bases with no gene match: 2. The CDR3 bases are TGTGCCAGCAGCCGTAGCGGGGGAGAGACCCAGTACTTC. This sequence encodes CASSRSGGETQYF.

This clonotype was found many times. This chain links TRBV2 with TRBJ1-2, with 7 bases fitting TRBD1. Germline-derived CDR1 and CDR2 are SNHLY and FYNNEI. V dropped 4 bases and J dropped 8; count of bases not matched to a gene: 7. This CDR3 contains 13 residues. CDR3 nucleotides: TGTGCCAGCAGTGCCGACAGGGAAAAGGGCTACACCTTC. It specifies CASSADREKGYTF.

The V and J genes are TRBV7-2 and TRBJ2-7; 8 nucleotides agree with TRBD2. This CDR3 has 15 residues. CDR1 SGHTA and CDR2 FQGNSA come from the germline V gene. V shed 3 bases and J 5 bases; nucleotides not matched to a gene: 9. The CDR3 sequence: CASSFREGPSNEQYF. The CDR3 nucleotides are TGTGCCAGCAGCTTCCGGGAGGGCCCATCCAACGAGCAGTACTTC.

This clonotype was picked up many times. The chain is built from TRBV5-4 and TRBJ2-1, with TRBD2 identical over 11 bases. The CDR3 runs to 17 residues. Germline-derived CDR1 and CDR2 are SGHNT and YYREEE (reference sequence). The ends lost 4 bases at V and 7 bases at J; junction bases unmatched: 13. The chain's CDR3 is CASSPKVGTSGRNEQFF. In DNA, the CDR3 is TGTGCCAGCAGCCCCAAGGTGGGGACTAGCGGAAGGAATGAGCAGTTCTTC.

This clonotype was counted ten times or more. CDR3 DNA sequence: TGTGCCAGCAGCTCCCAACGGGGTGTGTGGGGAGAGCACACCATATATTTT. Its protein product is CASSSQRGVWGEHTIYF. The genes are TRBV7-8 and TRBJ1-3; D not certain. The CDR3 sequence is 17 residues long. Between the trimmed V and J ends, which lost 4 bases and 8 bases, there was a span of 24 bases. The V gene's germline CDR1 is SGHVS and CDR2 FQNEAQ.

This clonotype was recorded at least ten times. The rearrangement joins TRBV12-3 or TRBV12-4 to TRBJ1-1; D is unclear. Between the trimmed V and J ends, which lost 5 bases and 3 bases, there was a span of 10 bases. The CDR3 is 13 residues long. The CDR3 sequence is CASSPVRDTEAFF. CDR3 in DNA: TGTGCCAGCAGTCCCGTACGCGACACTGAAGCTTTCTTT.